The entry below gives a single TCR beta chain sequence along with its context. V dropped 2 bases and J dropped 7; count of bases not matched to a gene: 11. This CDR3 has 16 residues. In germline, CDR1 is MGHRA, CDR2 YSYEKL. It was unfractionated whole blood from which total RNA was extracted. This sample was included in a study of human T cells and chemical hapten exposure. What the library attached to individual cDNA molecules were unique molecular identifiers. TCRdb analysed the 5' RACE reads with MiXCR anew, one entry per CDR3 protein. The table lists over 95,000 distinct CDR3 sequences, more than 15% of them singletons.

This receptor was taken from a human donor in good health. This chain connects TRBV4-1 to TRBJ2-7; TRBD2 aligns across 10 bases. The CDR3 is CASSQMPGLATGEQYF. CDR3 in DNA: TGCGCCAGCAGCCAAATGCCGGGACTAGCGACGGGGGAGCAGTACTTC.